One and the same sample provided the 3 T cell receptor beta chains below, sequenced in a study of T cells in Graves' hyperthyroidism and ophthalmopathy. What was amplified from RNA transcripts were TCR beta CDR3 regions. HTBI primers were the set used in a first-round RT-PCR of the TCR CDR3. TCRdb called the multiplex PCR reads again in MiXCR, with one record for every CDR3 protein. The data hold hundreds of thousands of distinct CDR3 sequences, with under 15% observed a single time. Sequencing was performed on blood. The receptors derive from a woman aged 30 to 39 with Graves' hyperthyroidism.

The rearrangement uses TRBV28 and TRBJ2-4; 7 nucleotides align to TRBD1. The germline gives CDR1 MDHEN, CDR2 SYDVKM. V was clipped by 5 bases and J by 9 bases; unmatched bases: 10. The CDR3 consists of 14 residues. The CDR3 sequence is CASSRPTGSTIQYF. The CDR3 DNA sequence: TGTGCCAGCAGTCGCCCGACAGGGTCCACCATTCAGTACTTC.

This clonotype was counted at least ten times. CDR3 nucleotide sequence: TGTGCCAGCAGCCAAGGACCCACTGAAGCTTTCTTT. This sequence encodes CASSQGPTEAFF. This chain connects TRBV3-1 to TRBJ1-1; D gene uncertain. V was trimmed by 1 base and J by 4 bases, leaving 4 bases between them. The germline V gene encodes CDR1 LGHDT and CDR2 YNNKEL (reference sequence). CDR3 length equals 12 residues.

This clonotype was counted between two and nine times. This chain uses TRBV3-1 with TRBJ2-2; D is possibly TRBD2 (6 bases). Germline V lookup: CDR1 LGHDT, CDR2 YNNKEL (reference sequence). The V gene lost 1 base and the J gene lost 3 bases, with 12 bases spanning the gap. The CDR3 contains 16 residues. CDR3 sequence (DNA): TGTGCCAGCAGCCAAGTATCGGGAGCGGACACCGGGGAGCTGTTTTTT. It is translated as CASSQVSGADTGELFF.